Detailed here is one T cell receptor beta chain. Method: immunoSEQ multiplex PCR; TCRdb's copy keeps in-frame clones and lacks some. The sample lists 93,000 or so clones; about 90% were seen once. This sample was taken from a study of T cell changes during pregnancy in multiple sclerosis. Unmatched junction bases numbered 4, after V lost 8 bases and J lost 4 bases. The CDR3 covers 13 residues. Germline CDR1 LNHDA, CDR2 SQIVND (reference sequence). The source of this sequence is a female donor with multiple sclerosis, enrolled in a pregnancy study. The material sequenced was peripheral blood, taken after pregnancy. V and J are TRBV19 and TRBJ1-4; 7 bases map to TRBD1. CDR3 amino acids: CASEGAVNEKLFF. The CDR3 DNA reads as TGTGCCAGTGAGGGGGCAGTTAATGAAAAACTGTTTTTT.